Sequencing of this T cell receptor (beta chain) was carried out in a study of T cell responses to AZD1222 COVID-19 vaccine. Study-wide context: Second-dose intervals near 4 or 12 weeks were combined. Overall study findings and caveats: Spike-specific TCR depth and breadth grew after two AZD1222 doses. Baseline antibody screening turned up just a handful of seropositive AZD1222 recipients.

As to this clone: Its antigen is undetermined.

Between the trimmed V and J ends, which lost 1 base and 3 bases, there was a span of 12 bases. The CDR3 length is 15 residues. Sequencing used immunoSEQ multiplex PCR; TCRdb keeps in-frame clones, though not all of them. The sample includes 120,000 to 150,000 clones, about 88% of them seen just once. Here the sequenced sample was peripheral blood, taken on day 0 of AZD1222 vaccination. The rearrangement links TRBV23-1 to TRBJ1-1; D is unresolved. TRBV23-1 counts as an open reading frame of uncertain function. The source of this sequence is an adult in good health. CDR3 DNA: TGCGCCAGCAGTCAATTCGTTGGGGTTTACACTGAAGCTTTCTTT. As protein: CASSQFVGVYTEAFF.